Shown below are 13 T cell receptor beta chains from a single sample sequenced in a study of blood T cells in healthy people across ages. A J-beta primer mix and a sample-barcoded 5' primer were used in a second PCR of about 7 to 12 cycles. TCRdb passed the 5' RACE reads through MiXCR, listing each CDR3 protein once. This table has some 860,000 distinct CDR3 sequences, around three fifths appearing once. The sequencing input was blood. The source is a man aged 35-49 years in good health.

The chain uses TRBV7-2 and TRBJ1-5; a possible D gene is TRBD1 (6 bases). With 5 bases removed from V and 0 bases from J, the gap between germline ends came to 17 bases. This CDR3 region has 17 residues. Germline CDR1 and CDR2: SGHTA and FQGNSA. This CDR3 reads CASSPSLGGYSNQPQHF. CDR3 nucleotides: TGTGCCAGCAGCCCGAGTTTAGGGGGGTATAGCAATCAGCCCCAGCATTTT.

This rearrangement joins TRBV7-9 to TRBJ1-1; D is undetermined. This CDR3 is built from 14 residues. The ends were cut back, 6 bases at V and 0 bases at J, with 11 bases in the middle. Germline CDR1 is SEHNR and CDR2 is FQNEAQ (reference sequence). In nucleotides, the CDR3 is TGTGCCAGCAGTCGGTTTGCCTTGAACACTGAAGCTTTCTTT. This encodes CASSRFALNTEAFF.

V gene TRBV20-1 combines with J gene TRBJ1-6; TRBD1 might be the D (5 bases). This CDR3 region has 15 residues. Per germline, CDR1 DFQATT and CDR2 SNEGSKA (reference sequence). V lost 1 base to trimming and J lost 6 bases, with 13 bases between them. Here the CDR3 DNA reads TGCAGTGCTAGAGCTTTGAAAGGGGCTAATTCACCCCTCCACTTT. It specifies CSARALKGANSPLHF.

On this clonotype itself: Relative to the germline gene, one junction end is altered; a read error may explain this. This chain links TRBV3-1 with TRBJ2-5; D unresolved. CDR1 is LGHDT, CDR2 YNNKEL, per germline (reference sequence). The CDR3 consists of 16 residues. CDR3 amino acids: CASSQEMLSGTEAQYF. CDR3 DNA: TGTGCCAGCAGCCAAGAAATGCTTTCAGGAACAGAGGCCCAGTACTTC.

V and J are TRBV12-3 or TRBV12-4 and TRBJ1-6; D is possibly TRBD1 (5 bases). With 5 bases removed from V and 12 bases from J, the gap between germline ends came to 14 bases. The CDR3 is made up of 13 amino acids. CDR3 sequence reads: CASSKQDSRPLHF. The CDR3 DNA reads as TGTGCCAGCAGTAAACAGGATTCGAGACCCCTCCACTTT.

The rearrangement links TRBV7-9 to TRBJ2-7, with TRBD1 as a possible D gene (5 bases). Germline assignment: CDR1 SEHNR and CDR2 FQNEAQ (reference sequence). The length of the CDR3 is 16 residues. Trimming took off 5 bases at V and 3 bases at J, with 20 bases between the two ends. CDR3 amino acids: CASSTPNGARGYEQYF. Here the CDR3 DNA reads TGTGCCAGCAGCACGCCGAATGGGGCAAGGGGCTACGAGCAGTACTTC.

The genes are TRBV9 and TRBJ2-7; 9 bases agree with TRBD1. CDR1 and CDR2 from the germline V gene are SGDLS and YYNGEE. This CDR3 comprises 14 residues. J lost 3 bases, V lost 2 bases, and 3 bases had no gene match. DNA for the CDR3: TGTGCCAGCAGCGTGGGACAGGGTATCTACGAGCAGTACTTC. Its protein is CASSVGQGIYEQYF.

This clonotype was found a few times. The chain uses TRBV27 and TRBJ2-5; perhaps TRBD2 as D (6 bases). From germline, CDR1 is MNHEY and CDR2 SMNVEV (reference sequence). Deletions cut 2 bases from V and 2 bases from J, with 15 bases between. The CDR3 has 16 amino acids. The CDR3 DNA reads TGTGCCAGCAGTTTACGGTGGGGACTGTCACAAGAGACCCAGTACTTC. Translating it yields CASSLRWGLSQETQYF.

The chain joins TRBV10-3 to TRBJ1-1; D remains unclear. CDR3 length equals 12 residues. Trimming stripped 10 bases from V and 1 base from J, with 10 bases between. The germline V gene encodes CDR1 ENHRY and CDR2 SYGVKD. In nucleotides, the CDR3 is TGTGCCACCTGCCCAGGGAACACTGAAGCTTTCTTT. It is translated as CATCPGNTEAFF.

CDR3 coding DNA: TGTGCCAGCAGTGCTTCGGGGAGCGCTTCCTACAATGAGCAGTTCTTC. Amino acid sequence: CASSASGSASYNEQFF. The J gene is TRBJ2-1, the V gene TRBV2; D may be TRBD2 (5 bases). From germline, CDR1 is SNHLY and CDR2 FYNNEI. Trimming pared 4 bases from V and 1 base from J, leaving 14 bases between. The CDR3 sequence is 16 residues long.

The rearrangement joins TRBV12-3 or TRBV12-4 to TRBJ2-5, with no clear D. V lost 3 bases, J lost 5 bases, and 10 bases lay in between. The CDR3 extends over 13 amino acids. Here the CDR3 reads CASSFSSKETQYF. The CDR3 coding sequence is TGTGCCAGCAGTTTTTCCTCCAAGGAGACCCAGTACTTC.

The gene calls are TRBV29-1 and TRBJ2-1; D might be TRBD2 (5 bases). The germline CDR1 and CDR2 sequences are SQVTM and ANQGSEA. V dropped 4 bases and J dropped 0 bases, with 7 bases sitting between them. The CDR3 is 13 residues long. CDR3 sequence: CSVGGSSYNEQFF. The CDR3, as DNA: TGCAGCGTTGGTGGGAGCTCCTACAATGAGCAGTTCTTC.

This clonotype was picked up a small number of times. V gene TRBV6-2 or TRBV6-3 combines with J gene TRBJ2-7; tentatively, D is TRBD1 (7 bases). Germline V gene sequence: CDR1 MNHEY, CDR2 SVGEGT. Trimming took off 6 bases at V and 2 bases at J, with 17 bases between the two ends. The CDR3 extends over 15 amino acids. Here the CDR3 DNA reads TGTGCCAGCAGGCAGAGTCAGGGGGGTACCTACGAGCAGTACTTC. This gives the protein CASRQSQGGTYEQYF.